Below, 8 T cell receptor beta chains from the same sample are listed, as sequenced in a study of tumor-infiltrating lymphocytes in primary liver carcinoma. Out of unsorted whole blood came the blood RNA, and germline DNA was extracted as well. A constant-region primer served to make TCR beta cDNA from roughly 480 ng total RNA. Libraries covering TCR beta were generated through three nested multiplex PCR rounds (using a slightly modified ARM-PCR). The study ran its first two PCR rounds for approximately 11 cycles each, using TRBV1-TRBV30 forward primers and a C-beta reverse primer. In TCRdb, the multiplex PCR reads were re-called with MiXCR into one record per CDR3 protein. The sample shows 330,000 or so distinct CDR3 sequences, less than 65% of them seen only once. The specimen sequenced was peripheral blood. The receptors here all came from a middle-aged man with primary liver carcinoma and hepatitis B virus infection.

Turning to this clonotype: This sequence may be a read error, since a much larger clone differs from it by one base. A read error is likely, as this CDR3 ends without the conserved phenylalanine or tryptophan. The chain couples TRBV4-1 to TRBJ2-3; 7 positions agree with TRBD2. J was trimmed by 3 bases and V by 4 bases; bases with no gene match: 10. Germline CDR1 reads MGHRA; CDR2 reads YSYEKL. This CDR3 is built from 16 residues. CDR3 nucleotide sequence: TGCGCCAGCAGCCCCTCACTAGCGCGGAGAACAGATACGCAGTATTTG. It encodes CASSPSLARRTDTQYL.

For this clonotype: This may be a read error: a much more frequent sequence differs by one nucleotide. The J gene is TRBJ2-3, the V gene TRBV7-9, with D unclear. This CDR3 is built from 16 residues. Trimming shortened V by 3 bases and J by 0 bases, and 13 bases separated the two germline ends. Germline V gene lookup returns CDR1 SEHNR and CDR2 FQNEAQ (reference sequence). The CDR3, as DNA: TGTGCCAGCAGCTTTTGGGCAGTGTATAGCACAGATACGCAGTATTTT. This codes for CASSFWAVYSTDTQYF.

About this clonotype: The junction and the germline gene differ at one end; a read error may be behind it. The chain joins TRBV11-2 to TRBJ2-6, with no clear D. The CDR3 consists of 15 residues. The germline CDR1 and CDR2 sequences are SGHAT and FQNNGV. The CDR3 bases are TGTCCCAGCACTTTAGAGAGTTCTGGGGCCAACGTCCTGACTTTC. Its protein product is CPSTLESSGANVLTF. The whole variable domain, remainder taken from reference TRBV11-2 and TRBJ2-6, is EAGVAQSPRYKIIEKRQSVAFWCNPISGHATLYWYQQILGQGPKLLIQFQNNGVVDDSQLPKDRFSAERLKGVDSTLKIQPAKLEDSAVYLCPSTLESSGANVLTFGAGSRLTVL.

This clonotype has ten or more counts. CDR3 region: CASSPLGRGHGELFF. CDR3 nucleotide sequence: TGTGCCAGCAGCCCTCTCGGGAGGGGTCACGGGGAGCTGTTTTTT. This chain connects TRBV14 to TRBJ2-2, with TRBD2 matching over 8 bases. The junction had 8 bases not matched to a gene; V was cut back by 4 bases and J by 7 bases. The CDR3 spans 15 residues. CDR1 and CDR2 from the germline V gene are SGHDN and FVKESK.

As to this clonotype: A read error may be the cause here, since a much bigger clone is one base away. DNA for the CDR3: TGTGCCATCAGTCGGACAGGTTTGAACACTGAAGCTTTCTTT. It codes for CAISRTGLNTEAFF. The genes are TRBV10-3 and TRBJ1-1; 7 bases fit TRBD1. The V and J ends lost 5 bases and 0 bases, in that order; junction bases with no gene match: 3. Germline CDR1 ENHRY, CDR2 SYGVKD. The CDR3 is made up of 14 amino acids.

The chain links TRBV28 to TRBJ2-7; the D is unclear. In germline, CDR1 is MDHEN, CDR2 SYDVKM. Between the trimmed V and J ends, which lost 7 bases and 4 bases, there was a span of 11 bases. This CDR3 comprises 12 residues. Written as DNA, the CDR3 is TGTGCCAGCACCCCCTCCGCTTACGAGCAGTACTTC. This sequence encodes CASTPSAYEQYF.

Note on this clonotype: One end of the junction does not line up with germline, which may come from a read error. This chain uses TRBV12-3 or TRBV12-4 with TRBJ1-1, with a tentative D call TRBD1 (6 bases). The CDR3 is 14 residues long. This chain's CDR3 is CTSSLGGGDTEALF. CDR3 coding DNA: TGTACCAGCAGTCTGGGAGGGGGAGACACTGAAGCTTTATTT.

A word on this clonotype: A much larger clone sits a single nucleotide away, making a read error possible. CDR3 amino acids: CASSQGVGFYEQYF. The CDR3 DNA sequence: TGTGCCAGCAGCCAAGGCGTAGGTTTCTACGAGCAGTACTTC. The rearrangement uses TRBV4-2 and TRBJ2-7; D ambiguous. Trimming took off 1 base at V and 3 bases at J, with 10 bases between the two ends. The CDR3 is 14 residues long. The germline gives CDR1 LGHNA, CDR2 YNFKEQ.